Included here is one TCR beta chain sequence, with context. Its antigen is as yet unknown. These data are taken from a study of T cell responses to AZD1222 COVID-19 vaccine. Findings and limits, study-wide: Baseline testing showed seropositivity in only a handful of AZD1222 recipients. At 160-218 and 743-854, vaccine-associated CD4 TCRs were dominant, and they spanned spike. Increased Spike-specific TCR breadth and depth were observed after two AZD1222 doses. Targets within unmutated variant regions were reportedly found for nearly half of spike-specific TCRs.

Sequencing was performed with immunoSEQ multiplex PCR; in TCRdb, only in-frame clones are kept and a portion is missing. Of 58,000 or so clones in the sample, roughly 84% are singletons; the top ten hold under 8%. V lost 4 bases, J lost 4 bases, and 9 bases lay in between. Germline loops: CDR1 SGHKS, CDR2 YYEKEE (reference sequence). This CDR3 spans 12 amino acids. Material: peripheral blood, obtained on day 0 of AZD1222 vaccination. This clonotype was sampled from an adult in good health. This sequence joins TRBV5-5 and TRBJ2-7, with a possible D match to TRBD2 (5 bases). CDR3 sequence reads: CASSPGLYEQYF. CDR3 bases: TGTGCCAGCAGCCCAGGACTTTACGAGCAGTACTTC.